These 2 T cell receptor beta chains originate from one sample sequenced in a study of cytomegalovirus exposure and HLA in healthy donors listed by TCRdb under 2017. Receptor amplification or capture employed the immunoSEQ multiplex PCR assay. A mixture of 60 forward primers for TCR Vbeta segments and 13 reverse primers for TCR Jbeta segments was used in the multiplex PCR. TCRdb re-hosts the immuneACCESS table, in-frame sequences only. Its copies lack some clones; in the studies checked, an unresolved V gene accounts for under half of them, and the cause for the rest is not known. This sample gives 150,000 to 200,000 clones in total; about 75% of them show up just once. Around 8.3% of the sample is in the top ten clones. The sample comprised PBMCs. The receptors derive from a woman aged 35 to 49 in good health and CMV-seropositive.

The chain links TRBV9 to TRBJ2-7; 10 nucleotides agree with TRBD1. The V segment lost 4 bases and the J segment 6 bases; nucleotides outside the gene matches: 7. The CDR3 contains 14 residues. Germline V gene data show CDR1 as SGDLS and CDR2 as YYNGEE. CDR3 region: CASSSWDRGTEQYF. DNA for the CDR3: TGTGCCAGCAGCAGCTGGGACAGGGGCACCGAGCAGTACTTC.

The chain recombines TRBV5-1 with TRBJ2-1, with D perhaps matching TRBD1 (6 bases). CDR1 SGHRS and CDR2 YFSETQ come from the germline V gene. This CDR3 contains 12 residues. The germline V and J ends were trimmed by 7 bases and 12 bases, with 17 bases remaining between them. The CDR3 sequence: CASAYRTDRQFF. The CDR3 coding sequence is TGCGCCAGCGCATATCGGACAGACCGGCAGTTCTTC.